This T cell receptor (beta chain) was sequenced in a study of blood T cell repertoires in COVID-19 (dated by TCRdb to between 2020 and 2021). About the full investigation: Samples covering the acute and convalescent phases of COVID-19 were provided by collaborators in the United States, Italy and Spain. The repertoires were released in a freely available public database meant as a resource for research on the immune response to SARS-CoV-2. The sample metadata nearly always contained a de-identified subject ID, COVID-19 status, age in years and sex. Where available, HLA class I and class II types were taken from metadata supplied by the sample provider and were not determined by assay-based typing. Subjects who had been exposed to COVID-19, were actively infected with it, or had recovered from it provided the deeply sampled blood TCRbeta repertoires that made up the dataset. The samples were drawn from two sources: the first 160 participants of the ongoing ImmuneRACE study, and fewer than 1,500 subjects contributed by 6 global collaborators. The prospective study material was composed of cDNA or gDNA derived from T cells, B-cell-depleted T cells, or PBMCs. Broad study findings and their caveats: Clinical and demographic metadata were provided uncurated, with the amount varying by source and participant.

The immunoSEQ Assay, a bias-controlled multiplex PCR, was used to amplify TCRbeta CDR3 regions from genomic DNA. The paper's data handling went like this. Nucleated cell counts per sample were estimated from amplification of reference gene primers within the assay. To quantify the absolute abundance of each unique TCRbeta CDR3 rearrangement, sequence reads were collapsed and filtered. For each sample, productive Simpson clonality was calculated by taking the square root of Simpson's diversity index across productive rearrangements. TCRdb took this table from immuneACCESS and kept in-frame rearrangements with V and J called. Such tables lack part of the clones; where checked against another copy, unresolved V genes explain under half of the gap, and the rest is unexplained. The V and J calls and clone size come from that table; D and trimming were worked out from the DNA. The sample table records tens of thousands of clones; approximately 92% of these occur just once. The top ten clonotypes cover more than 15% of the sample.

Clipping removes 1 base from V and 9 bases from J, with 8 as the unmatched junction base count. The CDR3 numbers 16 residues from cysteine through phenylalanine. The retained sequence is limited to the CDR3, 48 bases, with the frame set at the first base. CDR1 SGHVS and CDR2 FQNEAQ were looked up in the germline V gene. One collaborating source in Seattle enrolled patients during active infection and followed them longitudinally through the course of disease. Collaborating institutions collected whole blood in K2EDTA tubes following their own protocols. For TCRbeta analysis, collaborators shipped samples in one of three forms: frozen whole blood, isolated PBMCs, or DNA extracted from either of those sample types. For this clone: Its antigen target is currently unknown. Base qualities are not at hand, and no much larger clone is one base apart.

This receptor was obtained from a woman in her sixties with COVID-19, enrolled during active disease. The sequenced sample consisted of peripheral blood. This chain joins TRBV7-8 to TRBJ2-2, and TRBD2 aligns with 10 junction nucleotides. The bases are TGTGCCAGCAGCTTAGTACTAGCGGGAAGATCGTGGGAGCTGTTTTTT. It translates as CASSLVLAGRSWELFF.